The 23 T cell receptor beta chains in this list originate from one sample, sequenced in a study of T cell repertoires in ileal Crohn's disease. The assay was immunoSEQ multiplex PCR, and TCRdb's table has in-frame clones only and misses some. The sample holds some 30,000 clones, 80% to 90% seen once. The sample consisted of ileal tissue. The origin of the receptors is an adult with Crohn's disease.

Regarding this clone: This same CDR3 is encoded by further DNA sequences in the sample. The V gene is TRBV5-1, the J gene TRBJ1-3; tentatively, D is TRBD1 (6 bases). Germline V gives CDR1 SGHRS, CDR2 YFSETQ. CDR3 length: 15 residues. V lost 3 bases to trimming and J lost 0 bases, with 10 bases between them. The CDR3: CASSSTGLSGNTIYF. The CDR3 DNA reads TGCGCCAGCAGCTCGACAGGCCTCTCTGGAAACACCATATATTTT.

The chain is built from TRBV21-1 and TRBJ2-5; the D call in the table, TRBD1, was not verified against the DNA. TRBV21-1 is deemed a pseudogene. CDR3 length equals 14 residues. The CDR3 here is CASSKAHSQETQYF. Here the CDR3 DNA reads TGTGCCAGCAGCAAAGCCCACAGTCAAGAGACCCAGTACTTC.

This clone appeared a single time. CDR3 in amino acids: CASSPGLALTDTQYF. The CDR3 DNA is TGTGCCAGCAGCCCTGGACTAGCCCTCACAGATACGCAGTATTTT. The chain has TRBV7-6 and TRBJ2-3, with 8 positions matching TRBD2. V lost 5 bases, J lost 2 bases, and 6 bases stayed unmatched. This CDR3 contains 15 residues. Germline-derived CDR1 and CDR2 are SGHVS and FNYEAQ.

V gene TRBV7-2 combines with J gene TRBJ1-1; 8 bases line up with TRBD1. Germline V gene sequence: CDR1 SGHTA, CDR2 FQGNSA. CDR3 length: 15 residues. The ends lost 5 bases at V and 0 bases at J; junction bases unmatched: 5. The CDR3 DNA sequence: TGTGCCAGCAGCCCCCAGGGGGCGTTGAACACTGAAGCTTTCTTT. Amino acid sequence: CASSPQGALNTEAFF.

This clone was observed a few times. This chain connects TRBV6-6 to TRBJ2-5; 7 nucleotides match TRBD2. CDR1 is MNHNY, CDR2 SVGAGI, per germline (reference sequence). The CDR3 extends over 15 amino acids. The V gene end was trimmed by 4 bases and the J gene end by 5 bases; junction bases not matched to a gene: 10. The CDR3 nucleotides are TGTGCCAGCAGTTCGGCGGCTAGCGGCACGGAGACCCAGTACTTC. Translated: CASSSAASGTETQYF.

The V and J genes are TRBV5-6 and TRBJ1-2; TRBD1 matches at 7 bases. The CDR3 is 15 amino acids. Germline V gene lookup returns CDR1 SGHDT and CDR2 YYEEEE. The V and J ends lost 4 bases and 4 bases, in that order; junction bases with no gene match: 10. CDR3 in amino acids: CASSKPSTGRYGYTF. As DNA, the CDR3 is TGTGCCAGCAGCAAACCTTCGACAGGGCGCTATGGCTACACCTTC.

The chain couples TRBV30 to TRBJ1-2; a weak D match, TRBD1 (5 bases). This CDR3 comprises 13 residues. Germline CDR1 GTSNPN, CDR2 SVGIG (reference sequence). Trimming left V 2 bases short and J 4 bases short, with 11 bases between. CDR3 region: CAWSQGQLYGYTF. DNA for the CDR3: TGTGCCTGGAGTCAGGGCCAGCTCTATGGCTACACCTTC.

The chain has TRBV6-6 and TRBJ2-2; D uncertain. This CDR3 has 15 amino acids. Germline CDR1 and CDR2: MNHNY and SVGAGI (reference sequence). The V end was cut by 5 bases, the J end by 0 bases, with 10 bases between. CDR3 region: CASSEEYPNTGELFF. CDR3 in DNA: TGTGCCAGCAGTGAGGAATACCCGAACACCGGGGAGCTGTTTTTT.

This chain uses TRBV5-1 with TRBJ1-4; D gene ambiguous. The germline CDR1 and CDR2 sequences are SGHRS and YFSETQ. V was clipped by 9 bases and J by 0 bases, with 9 bases between them. This CDR3 spans 13 amino acids. This CDR3 reads CATRPATNEKLFF. The CDR3 DNA is TGCGCCACCAGACCAGCAACTAATGAAAAACTGTTTTTT.

To note about this clone: This CDR3 is also generated by other DNA sequences in the sample. J is TRBJ1-3 and V is TRBV6-1; the D is unclear. The V end was cut by 1 base, the J end by 0 bases, with 7 bases between. Germline CDR1 reads MNHNS; CDR2 reads SASEGT. CDR3 length equals 15 residues. The CDR3 nucleotides read TGTGCCAGCAGTGAAGATGGCAGCTCTGGAAACACCATATATTTT. Amino acid sequence: CASSEDGSSGNTIYF.

The rearrangement uses TRBV5-4 and TRBJ2-1; 7 bases map to TRBD1. The CDR3 is 14 amino acids. V was pared by 6 bases and J by 7 bases, with 10 bases of the junction left unmatched. CDR1 is SGHNT, CDR2 YYREEE, per germline (reference sequence). The CDR3 DNA reads as TGTGCCAGCAACTACGGTCAGGGGGTGAATGAGCAGTTCTTC. This codes for CASNYGQGVNEQFF.

The rearrangement uses TRBV11-2 and TRBJ2-1, with 9 positions matching TRBD2. Germline CDR1 reads SGHAT; CDR2 reads FQNNGV. The CDR3 extends over 15 amino acids. V lost 4 bases, J lost 2 bases, and 3 bases stayed unmatched. DNA for the CDR3: TGTGCCAGCAGCTATAGCGGGGGAACCTACAATGAGCAGTTCTTC. Its protein product is CASSYSGGTYNEQFF.

V gene TRBV27 combines with J gene TRBJ1-4, with D hard to call. Germline V CDR1 and CDR2: MNHEY, SMNVEV (reference sequence). CDR3 length equals 13 residues. V shed 4 bases and J shed 8 bases, with 11 bases lying between them. CDR3: CASSSGPSEKLFF. The CDR3, as DNA: TGTGCCAGCAGTTCTGGTCCAAGCGAAAAACTGTTTTTT.

The rearrangement joins TRBV7-2 to TRBJ2-7, with TRBD1 matching 7 bases. The junction had 5 bases not matched to a gene; V was cut back by 2 bases and J by 4 bases. Germline CDR1 and CDR2: SGHTA and FQGNSA. This CDR3 is built from 14 residues. CDR3 nucleotide sequence: TGTGCCAGCAGCTTAAGACAGGGATGGTACGAGCAGTACTTC. It is translated as CASSLRQGWYEQYF. The full variable domain, completed using reference TRBV7-2 and TRBJ2-7, is GAGVSQSPSNKVTEKGKDVELRCDPISGHTALYWYRQSLGQGLEFLIYFQGNSAPDKSGLPSDRFSAERTGGSVSTLTIQRTQQEDSAVYLCASSLRQGWYEQYFGPGTRLTVT.

This chain uses TRBV27 with TRBJ1-6; no clear D gene. The CDR3 is 16 amino acids. Germline V lookup: CDR1 MNHEY, CDR2 SMNVEV (reference sequence). V was shortened by 4 bases and J by 6 bases, with 16 bases between the two germline ends. The CDR3 sequence: CASSWEGRSLNSPLHF. CDR3 coding DNA: TGTGCCAGCAGTTGGGAGGGTAGGAGCCTTAATTCACCCCTCCACTTT.

The chain uses TRBV2 and TRBJ1-3; 7 bases line up with TRBD1. This CDR3 has 15 amino acids. The V segment lost 5 bases and the J segment 4 bases; nucleotides outside the gene matches: 8. Germline V gene data show CDR1 as SNHLY and CDR2 as FYNNEI. As DNA, the CDR3 is TGTGCCAGCAGTTTCAGGGGGATTTTCGGAAACACCATATATTTT. Encoded protein: CASSFRGIFGNTIYF.

The chain employs TRBV7-2 and TRBJ1-6, with 9 bases lining up with TRBD1. Germline V gene data show CDR1 as SGHTA and CDR2 as FQGNSA. The CDR3 runs to 18 residues. Trimming removed 3 bases from V and 8 bases from J; junction bases left unmatched: 14. Here the CDR3 reads CASSFIGTGPNIHSPLHF. CDR3 bases: TGTGCCAGCAGCTTTATCGGGACAGGGCCAAATATTCATTCACCCCTCCACTTT.

J is TRBJ1-2 and V is TRBV11-2; D not certain. Trimming took 0 bases from V and 7 from J, leaving 6 bases between them. Germline loops: CDR1 SGHAT, CDR2 FQNNGV. This CDR3 region has 12 residues. The CDR3 DNA reads as TGTGCCAGCAGCTTAGATCCCCGTGGCTACACCTTC. Amino acid sequence: CASSLDPRGYTF.

The V gene is TRBV4-2, the J gene TRBJ1-1; 7 nucleotides match TRBD1. Trimming took 4 bases from V and 1 from J; bases not matched to a gene: 6. This CDR3 region has 15 residues. Germline V gene sequence: CDR1 LGHNA, CDR2 YNFKEQ. The CDR3 here is CASSRGGTENTEAFF. CDR3 nucleotide sequence: TGTGCCAGCAGCCGCGGGGGGACAGAGAACACTGAAGCTTTCTTT.

The chain carries TRBV5-4 and TRBJ2-7; TRBD2 aligns across 8 bases. This CDR3 region has 15 residues. Germline trimming cut 0 bases from V and 1 base from J; bases unmatched to any gene: 3. Germline V gene data show CDR1 as SGHNT and CDR2 as YYREEE (reference sequence). The CDR3 DNA follows: TGTGCCAGCAGCTTGGACGGGGGGGCGTCCTACGAGCAGTACTTC. This sequence encodes CASSLDGGASYEQYF. The full variable domain, in which reference TRBV5-4 and TRBJ2-7 provide the parts outside the CDR3, is ETGVTQSPTHLIKTRGQQVTLRCSSQSGHNTVSWYQQALGQGPQFIFQYYREEENGRGNFPPRFSGLQFPNYSSELNVNALELDDSALYLCASSLDGGASYEQYFGPGTRLTVT.

The V call is TRBV9, the J call TRBJ1-2; no definite D call. CDR1 is SGDLS and CDR2 is YYNGEE in the germline V gene. CDR3 size: 13 residues. V was cut by 3 bases and J by 4 bases, with 10 bases left in between. CDR3 residues: CASSGQLPYGYTF. DNA of the CDR3: TGTGCCAGCAGCGGACAACTGCCCTATGGCTACACCTTC.

The CDR3 DNA sequence: TGTGCCAGCAGTACCTTAGCGGGCTACAATGAGCAGTTCTTC. It codes for CASSTLAGYNEQFF. J is TRBJ2-1 and V is TRBV5-6; 7 nucleotides line up with TRBD2. Germline V gives CDR1 SGHDT, CDR2 YYEEEE. This CDR3 region has 14 residues. The V gene end was trimmed by 5 bases and the J gene end by 3 bases; junction bases not matched to a gene: 5.

This chain uses TRBV6-1 with TRBJ1-2; 11 nucleotides match TRBD1. Germline values: CDR1 MNHNS, CDR2 SASEGT. The ends lost 5 bases at V and 7 bases at J; junction bases unmatched: 3. This CDR3 is built from 13 residues. CDR3 protein: CASSFGTGGGYTF. As DNA, the CDR3 is TGTGCCAGCAGTTTCGGGACAGGGGGTGGCTACACCTTC.